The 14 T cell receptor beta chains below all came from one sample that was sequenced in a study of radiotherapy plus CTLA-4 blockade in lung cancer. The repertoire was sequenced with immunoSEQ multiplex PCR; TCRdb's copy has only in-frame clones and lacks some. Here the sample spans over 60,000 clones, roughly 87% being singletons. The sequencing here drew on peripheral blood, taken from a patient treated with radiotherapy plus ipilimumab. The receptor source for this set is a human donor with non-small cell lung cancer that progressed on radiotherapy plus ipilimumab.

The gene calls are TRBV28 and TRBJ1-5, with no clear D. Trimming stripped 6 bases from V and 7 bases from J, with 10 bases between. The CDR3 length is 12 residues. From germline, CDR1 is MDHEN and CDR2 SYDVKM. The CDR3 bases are TGTGCCAGCAGCGCCGAGAACCAGCCCCAGCATTTT. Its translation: CASSAENQPQHF.

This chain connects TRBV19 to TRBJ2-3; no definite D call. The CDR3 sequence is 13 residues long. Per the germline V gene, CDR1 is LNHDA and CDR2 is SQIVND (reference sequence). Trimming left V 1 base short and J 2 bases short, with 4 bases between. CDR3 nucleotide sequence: TGTGCCAGTAGTATAGGGCCCACAGATACGCAGTATTTT. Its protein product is CASSIGPTDTQYF.

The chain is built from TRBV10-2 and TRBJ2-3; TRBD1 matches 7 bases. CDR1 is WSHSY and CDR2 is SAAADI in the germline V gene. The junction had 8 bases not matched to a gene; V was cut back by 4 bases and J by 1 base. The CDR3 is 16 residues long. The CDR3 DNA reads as TGCGCCAGCAGTGCCCGGGACAGAGGTGGCACAGATACGCAGTATTTT. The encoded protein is CASSARDRGGTDTQYF.

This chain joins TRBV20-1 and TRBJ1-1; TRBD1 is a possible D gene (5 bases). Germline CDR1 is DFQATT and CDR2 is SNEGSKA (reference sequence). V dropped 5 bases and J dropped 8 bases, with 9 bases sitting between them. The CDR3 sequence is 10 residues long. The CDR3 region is CSALRDEAFF. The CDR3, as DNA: TGCAGTGCTCTCCGGGACGAAGCTTTCTTT.

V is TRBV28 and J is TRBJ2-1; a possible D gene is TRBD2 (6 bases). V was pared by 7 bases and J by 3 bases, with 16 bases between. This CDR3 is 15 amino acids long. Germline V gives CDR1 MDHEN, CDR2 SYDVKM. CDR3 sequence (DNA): TGTGCCAGCACCCGAGGGACGGGAGTCTACAATGAGCAGTTCTTC. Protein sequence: CASTRGTGVYNEQFF.

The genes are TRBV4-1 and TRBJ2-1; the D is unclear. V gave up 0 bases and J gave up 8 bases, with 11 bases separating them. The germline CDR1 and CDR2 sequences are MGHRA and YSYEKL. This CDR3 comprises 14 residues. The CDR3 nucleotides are TGCGCCAGCAGCCAAGATCGACTGCTTCATGAGCAGTTCTTC. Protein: CASSQDRLLHEQFF.

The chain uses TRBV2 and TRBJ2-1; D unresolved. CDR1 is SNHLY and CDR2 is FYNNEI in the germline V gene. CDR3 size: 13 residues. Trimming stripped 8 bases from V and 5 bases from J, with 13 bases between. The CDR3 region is CASRVGDNNEQFF. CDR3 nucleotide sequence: TGTGCCAGCCGAGTTGGAGATAACAATGAGCAGTTCTTC. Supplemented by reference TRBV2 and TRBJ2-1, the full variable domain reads EPEVTQTPSHQVTQMGQEVILRCVPISNHLYFYWYRQILGQKVEFLVSFYNNEISEKSEIFDDQFSVERPDGSNFTLKIRSTKLEDSAMYFCASRVGDNNEQFFGPGTRLTVL.

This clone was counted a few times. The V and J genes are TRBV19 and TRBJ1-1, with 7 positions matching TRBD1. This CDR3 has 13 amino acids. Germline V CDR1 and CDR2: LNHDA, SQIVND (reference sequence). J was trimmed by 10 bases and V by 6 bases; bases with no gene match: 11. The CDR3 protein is CASSVTGVGRAFF. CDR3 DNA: TGTGCCAGTAGCGTAACAGGGGTGGGGCGAGCTTTCTTT.

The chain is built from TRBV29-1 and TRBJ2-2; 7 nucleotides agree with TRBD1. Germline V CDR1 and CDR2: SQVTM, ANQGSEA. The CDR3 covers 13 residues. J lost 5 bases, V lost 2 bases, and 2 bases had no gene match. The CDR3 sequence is CSVEYRGTGELFF. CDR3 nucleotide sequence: TGCAGCGTTGAATACAGGGGTACCGGGGAGCTGTTTTTT.

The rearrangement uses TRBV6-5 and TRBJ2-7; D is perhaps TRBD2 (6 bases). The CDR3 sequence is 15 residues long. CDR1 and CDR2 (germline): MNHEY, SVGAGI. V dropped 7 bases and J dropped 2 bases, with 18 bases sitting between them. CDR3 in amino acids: CASKLLSGETYEQYF. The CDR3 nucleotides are TGTGCCAGCAAGCTCCTTAGCGGAGAAACCTACGAGCAGTACTTC.

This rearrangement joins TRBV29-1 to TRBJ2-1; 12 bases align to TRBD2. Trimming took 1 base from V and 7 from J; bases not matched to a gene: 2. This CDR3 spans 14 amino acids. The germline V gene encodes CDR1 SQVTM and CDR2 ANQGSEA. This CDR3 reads CSVEGTSGINEQFF. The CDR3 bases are TGCAGCGTTGAAGGGACTAGCGGGATTAATGAGCAGTTCTTC.

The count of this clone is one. The CDR3 loop is CASSTPSHQPQHF. The CDR3 DNA sequence: TGTGCCAGTAGTACCCCGTCACATCAGCCCCAGCATTTT. J is TRBJ1-5 and V is TRBV19; D is unclear. Trimming removed 4 bases from V and 5 bases from J, with 9 bases in between. Germline CDR1 and CDR2: LNHDA and SQIVND (reference sequence). The CDR3 contains 13 residues.

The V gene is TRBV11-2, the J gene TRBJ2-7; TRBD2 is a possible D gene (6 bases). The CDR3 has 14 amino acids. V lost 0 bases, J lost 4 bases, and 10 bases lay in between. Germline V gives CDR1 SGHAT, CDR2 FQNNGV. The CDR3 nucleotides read TGTGCCAGCAGCTTAGATTGGGGGGTTTACGAGCAGTACTTC. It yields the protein CASSLDWGVYEQYF.

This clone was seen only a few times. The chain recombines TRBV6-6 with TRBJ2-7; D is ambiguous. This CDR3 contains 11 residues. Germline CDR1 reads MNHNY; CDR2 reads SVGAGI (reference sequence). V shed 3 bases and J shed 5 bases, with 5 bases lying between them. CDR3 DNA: TGTGCCAGCAGTTATTACGACGAGCAGTACTTC. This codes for CASSYYDEQYF.